One sample yielded the 20 T cell receptor beta chains listed below, sequenced in a study of cytomegalovirus exposure and HLA in healthy donors. PCR employed 60 Vbeta and 13 Jbeta primers. Clones were read by immunoSEQ multiplex PCR, and TCRdb kept only the in-frame ones, dropping some. The profile shows some 190,000 clones, roughly 82% of them singletons. Sequencing was done on a sample of PBMCs. The receptor set was obtained from a man aged 35-49 years in good health and CMV-seronegative.

As regards this clone: Because the CDR3's place on the DNA is in doubt, the DNA is left out and the CDR3 is given as listed by TCRdb. The gene calls are TRBV28 and TRBJ1-1. A total of 12 residues make up the CDR3, ends included. Germline loops: CDR1 MDHEN, CDR2 SYDVKM. CDR3 loop: CASSSSARGAFF.

This chain connects TRBV29-1 to TRBJ2-1; TRBD2 might be the D (6 bases). The V gene lost 5 bases and the J gene lost 9 bases, with 17 bases spanning the gap. Germline values: CDR1 SQVTM, CDR2 ANQGSEA. The CDR3 runs 13 residues. The CDR3 spells CSVSYGGTGEQFF. CDR3 bases: TGCAGCGTTTCCTATGGGGGGACGGGTGAGCAGTTCTTC.

The chain carries TRBV6-5 and TRBJ1-4; tentative D call: TRBD1 (6 bases). V lost 4 bases and J 0 bases, leaving 9 bases between the germline ends. CDR3 size: 15 residues. Per the germline V gene, CDR1 is MNHEY and CDR2 is SVGAGI. CDR3 amino acids: CASSSQGSTNEKLFF. The CDR3 nucleotides read TGTGCCAGCAGTTCACAGGGATCAACTAATGAAAAACTGTTTTTT.

This sequence joins TRBV13 and TRBJ2-3, with 7 bases identical to TRBD2. The CDR3 has 17 amino acids. V lost 0 bases and J lost 2; bases outside the gene matches: 8. CDR1 is PRHDT, CDR2 FYEKMQ, per germline (reference sequence). The CDR3 coding sequence is TGTGCCAGCAGCTTAGGTTTTCTAGCGGTCTTCACAGATACGCAGTATTTT. This translates into CASSLGFLAVFTDTQYF.

The chain combines TRBV18 with TRBJ1-1; maybe TRBD1 (5 bases). This CDR3 is built from 15 residues. The germline CDR1 and CDR2 sequences are KGHSH and LQKENI. The V gene lost 4 bases and the J gene lost 1 base, with 13 bases spanning the gap. The CDR3 nucleotides read TGTGCCAGCTCACTCGCGGGACTCGAGAACACTGAAGCTTTCTTT. Encoded protein: CASSLAGLENTEAFF.

Regarding this clone: Within the sample, other DNA sequences also encode this same CDR3. V usage is TRBV5-1 and J usage is TRBJ2-5, with 7 bases lining up with TRBD2. V lost 0 bases and J lost 1; bases outside the gene matches: 0. Germline CDR1 and CDR2: SGHRS and YFSETQ. This CDR3 region has 14 residues. CDR3 region: CASSLGGGQETQYF. Written as DNA, the CDR3 is TGCGCCAGCAGCTTGGGGGGGGGCCAAGAGACCCAGTACTTC.

V gene TRBV4-1 combines with J gene TRBJ1-2; the match to TRBD1 covers 9 bases. Germline V gene lookup returns CDR1 MGHRA and CDR2 YSYEKL. Trimming took 6 bases from V and 1 from J; bases not matched to a gene: 12. The CDR3 covers 17 residues. The CDR3 protein is CASRGGGQGRDNYGYTF. The CDR3 DNA reads TGCGCCAGCAGGGGCGGGGGACAGGGTAGGGATAACTATGGCTACACCTTC.

V gene TRBV7-2 combines with J gene TRBJ2-1; 9 bases are a match to TRBD2. Trimming cost V 5 bases and J 4 bases; bases outside gene matches: 6. The length of the CDR3 is 15 residues. Germline V gene data show CDR1 as SGHTA and CDR2 as FQGNSA. The CDR3 bases are TGTGCCAGCAGCCCGGGGAGCGGGGGGTACAATGAGCAGTTCTTC. It yields the protein CASSPGSGGYNEQFF.

The chain has TRBV29-1 and TRBJ2-1; 15 positions agree with TRBD2. Trimming took 5 bases from V and 5 from J; bases not matched to a gene: 4. Per the germline V gene, CDR1 is SQVTM and CDR2 is ANQGSEA. This CDR3 region has 15 residues. The CDR3 nucleotides are TGCAGCGTTCGGGGGACTAGCGGGAGGAACAATGAGCAGTTCTTC. Translated, it gives CSVRGTSGRNNEQFF.

This CDR3 is CASSPFLLDSSYNEQFF. The DNA of the CDR3 is TGTGCCAGCTCACCCTTTTTACTAGATAGCTCCTACAATGAGCAGTTCTTC. The chain employs TRBV18 and TRBJ2-1; D is possibly TRBD2 (5 bases). V lost 3 bases and J lost 0, with 15 bases in between. The germline gives CDR1 KGHSH, CDR2 LQKENI. The CDR3 covers 17 residues.

This chain joins TRBV21-1 and TRBJ2-7; the table gives TRBD2 as D, unverified against the DNA. TRBV21-1 is an annotated pseudogene. This CDR3 has 16 amino acids. The CDR3 region is CASTLLGGRGSYEQYF. CDR3 nucleotides: TGTGCCAGCACCCTATTGGGGGGGCGAGGCTCCTACGAGCAGTACTTC.

CDR3 region: CASSLRRAGANTEAFF. CDR3 DNA sequence: TGTGCCAGCAGCTTGAGGCGGGCAGGAGCGAACACTGAAGCTTTCTTT. This chain links TRBV5-4 with TRBJ1-1; D is ambiguous. Germline V gives CDR1 SGHNT, CDR2 YYREEE (reference sequence). CDR3 length: 16 amino acids. V was trimmed by 1 base and J by 1 base, leaving 14 bases between them.

This sequence joins TRBV15 and TRBJ1-2, with 8 bases identical to TRBD1. Germline loops: CDR1 LNHNV, CDR2 YYDKDF (reference sequence). This CDR3 has 15 amino acids. J lost 4 bases, V lost 4 bases, and 8 bases had no gene match. The CDR3 DNA reads TGTGCCACCAGCAACCAGGGGGCCTCTGGCTATGGCTACACCTTC. Its translation is CATSNQGASGYGYTF.

The chain's CDR3 is CASIGAVNEQFF. In DNA form, the CDR3 reads TGTGCCAGCATTGGGGCCGTCAATGAGCAGTTCTTC. J is TRBJ2-1 and V is TRBV27, with D maybe TRBD1 (5 bases). The CDR3 length is 12 residues. The germline gives CDR1 MNHEY, CDR2 SMNVEV (reference sequence). The V and J ends lost 7 bases and 6 bases respectively, with 10 bases between them.

This chain links TRBV2 with TRBJ2-7, with 9 bases that match TRBD1. CDR1 SNHLY and CDR2 FYNNEI come from the germline V gene. V lost 7 bases to trimming and J lost 4 bases; unmatched junction nucleotides: 2. The CDR3 consists of 12 residues. The CDR3, as DNA: TGTGCCAGCAAGGACAGGGGTTACGAGCAGTACTTC. It translates to CASKDRGYEQYF. Full variable domain (missing parts from reference TRBV2 and TRBJ2-7): EPEVTQTPSHQVTQMGQEVILRCVPISNHLYFYWYRQILGQKVEFLVSFYNNEISEKSEIFDDQFSVERPDGSNFTLKIRSTKLEDSAMYFCASKDRGYEQYFGPGTRLTVT.

The chain joins TRBV5-1 to TRBJ2-1, with 14 bases matching TRBD2. Trimming cost V 5 bases and J 4 bases; bases outside gene matches: 8. CDR1 SGHRS and CDR2 YFSETQ come from the germline V gene. The CDR3 consists of 17 residues. CDR3 nucleotides: TGCGCCAGCAGGGCGACTAGCGGGAGGGGGTTGTACAATGAGCAGTTCTTC. This codes for CASRATSGRGLYNEQFF.

The V call is TRBV19, the J call TRBJ2-5; 7 bases are a match to TRBD2. V gave up 4 bases and J gave up 5 bases; unmatched junction bases: 1. The CDR3 has 12 amino acids. The V gene's germline CDR1 is LNHDA and CDR2 SQIVND (reference sequence). The chain's CDR3 is CASSRGGETQYF. CDR3 DNA sequence: TGTGCCAGTAGTAGGGGGGGGGAGACCCAGTACTTC.

CDR3 nucleotides: TGTGCAAGTCGCCCCGGGCGGGACAGGGCGACCTCCTACGAGCAGTACTTC. Translating it yields CASRPGRDRATSYEQYF. The V gene is TRBV12-2, the J gene TRBJ2-7; TRBD1, as called in the table, went unchecked against the DNA. TRBV12-2 is termed a pseudogene. This CDR3 contains 17 residues.

The rearrangement uses TRBV10-3 and TRBJ2-3; the match to TRBD2 covers 10 bases. CDR1 ENHRY and CDR2 SYGVKD come from the germline V gene. V trimming: 7 bases; J trimming: 3 bases; junction bases outside the gene matches: 4. The CDR3 covers 14 residues. CDR3 amino acids: CAIKSSGRTDTQYF. As DNA, the CDR3 is TGTGCCATCAAATCTAGCGGGAGAACAGATACGCAGTATTTT.

V is TRBV4-3 and J is TRBJ2-1, with D possibly TRBD1 on 5 matching bases. V was clipped by 0 bases and J by 8 bases, with 14 bases between them. Germline V gives CDR1 LGHNA, CDR2 YSLEER. CDR3 length: 15 amino acids. Here the CDR3 reads CASSQEVWEGDEQFF. DNA for the CDR3: TGCGCCAGCAGCCAAGAAGTGTGGGAAGGGGATGAGCAGTTCTTC.